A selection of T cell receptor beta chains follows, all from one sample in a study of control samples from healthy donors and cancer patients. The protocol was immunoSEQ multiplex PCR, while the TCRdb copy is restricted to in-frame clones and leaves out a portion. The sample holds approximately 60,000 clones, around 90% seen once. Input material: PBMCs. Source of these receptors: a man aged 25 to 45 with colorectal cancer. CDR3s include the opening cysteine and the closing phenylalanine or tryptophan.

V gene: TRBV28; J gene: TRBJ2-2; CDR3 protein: CASGTSGLENTGELFF
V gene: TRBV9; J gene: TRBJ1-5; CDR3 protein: CASSVGDRLGPQHF
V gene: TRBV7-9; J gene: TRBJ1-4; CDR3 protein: CASSLAPGQGGFNEKLFF
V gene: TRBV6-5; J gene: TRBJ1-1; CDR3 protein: CATTLIPFEAFF
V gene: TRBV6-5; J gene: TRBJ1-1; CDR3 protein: CASRAQGRRAEGPFF
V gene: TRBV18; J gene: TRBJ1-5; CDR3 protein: CASSRQEDQPQHF
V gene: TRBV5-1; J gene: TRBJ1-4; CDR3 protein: CASSLDGGGDEKLFF
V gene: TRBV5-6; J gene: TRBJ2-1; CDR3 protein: CASSLSGGGYNEQFF
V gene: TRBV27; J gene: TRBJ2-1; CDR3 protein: CASSLSTWSGSYNEQFF
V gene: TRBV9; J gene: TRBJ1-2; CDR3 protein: CASRNGGYGYTF
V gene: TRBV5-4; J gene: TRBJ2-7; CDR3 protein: CASSFAYEQYF
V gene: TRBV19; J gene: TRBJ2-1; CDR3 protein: CASSQAGVGEQFF
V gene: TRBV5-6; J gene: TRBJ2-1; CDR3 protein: CASSSLGGGNEQFF
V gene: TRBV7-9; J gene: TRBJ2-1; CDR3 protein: CASSLDSQGYNEQFF
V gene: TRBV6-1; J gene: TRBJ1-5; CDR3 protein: CASSESASFYSNQPQHF
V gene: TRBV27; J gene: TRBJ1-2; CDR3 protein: CASSRTPTGLYGYTF
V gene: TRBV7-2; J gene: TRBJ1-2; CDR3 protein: CASSLRGLEGYTF
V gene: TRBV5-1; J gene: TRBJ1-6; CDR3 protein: CASSSGGREDSPLHF
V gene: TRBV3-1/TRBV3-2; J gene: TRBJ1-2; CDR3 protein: CASSQGGIGYTF
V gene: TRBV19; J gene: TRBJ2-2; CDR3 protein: CASSEQGSPGELFF